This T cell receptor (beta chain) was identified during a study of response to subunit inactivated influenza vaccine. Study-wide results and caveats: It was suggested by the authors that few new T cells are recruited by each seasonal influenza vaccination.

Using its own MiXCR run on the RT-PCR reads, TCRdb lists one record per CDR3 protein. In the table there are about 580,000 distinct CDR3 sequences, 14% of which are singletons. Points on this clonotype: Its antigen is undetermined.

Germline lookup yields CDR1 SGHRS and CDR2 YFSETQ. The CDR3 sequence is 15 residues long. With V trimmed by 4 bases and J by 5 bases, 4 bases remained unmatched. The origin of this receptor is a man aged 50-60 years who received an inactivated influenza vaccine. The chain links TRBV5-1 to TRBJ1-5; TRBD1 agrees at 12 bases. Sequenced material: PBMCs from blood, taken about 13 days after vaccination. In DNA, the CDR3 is TGCGCCAGCAGCATGGGACAGGGGGCCGATCAGCCCCAGCATTTT. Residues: CASSMGQGADQPQHF. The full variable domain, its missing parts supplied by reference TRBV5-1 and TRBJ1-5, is KAGVTQTPRYLIKTRGQQVTLSCSPISGHRSVSWYQQTPGQGLQFLFEYFSETQRNKGNFPGRFSGRQFSNSRSEMNVSTLELGDSALYLCASSMGQGADQPQHFGDGTRLSIL.